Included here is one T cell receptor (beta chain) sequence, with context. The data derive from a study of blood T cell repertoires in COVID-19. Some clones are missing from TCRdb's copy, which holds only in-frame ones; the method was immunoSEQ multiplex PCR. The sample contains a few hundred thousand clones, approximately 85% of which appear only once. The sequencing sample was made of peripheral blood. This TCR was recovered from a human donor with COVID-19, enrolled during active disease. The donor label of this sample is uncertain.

Written as DNA, the CDR3 is TGTGCCTCCGGGACTAGCGGGACCCCAGGCGATGAGCAGTTCTTC. It yields the protein CASGTSGTPGDEQFF. The genes are TRBV9 and TRBJ2-1; 13 positions agree with TRBD2. The length of the CDR3 is 15 residues. The ends lost 10 bases at V and 8 bases at J; junction bases unmatched: 12. The germline V gene has CDR1 SGDLS and CDR2 YYNGEE.